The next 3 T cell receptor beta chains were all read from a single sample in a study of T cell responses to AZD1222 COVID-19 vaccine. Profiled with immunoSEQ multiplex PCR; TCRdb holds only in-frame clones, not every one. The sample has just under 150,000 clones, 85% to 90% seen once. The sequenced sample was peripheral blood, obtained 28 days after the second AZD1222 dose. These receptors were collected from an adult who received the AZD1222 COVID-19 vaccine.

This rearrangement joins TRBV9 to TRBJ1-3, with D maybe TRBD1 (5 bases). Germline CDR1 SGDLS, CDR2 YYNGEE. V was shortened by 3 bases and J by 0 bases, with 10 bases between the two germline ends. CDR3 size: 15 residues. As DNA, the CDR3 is TGTGCCAGCAGCGCCGCGACAGCCTCTGGAAACACCATATATTTT. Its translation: CASSAATASGNTIYF.

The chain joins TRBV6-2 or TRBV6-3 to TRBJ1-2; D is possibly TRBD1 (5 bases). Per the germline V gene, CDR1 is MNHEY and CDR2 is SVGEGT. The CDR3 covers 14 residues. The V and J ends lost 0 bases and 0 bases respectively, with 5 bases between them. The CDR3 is CASSYSTANYGYTF. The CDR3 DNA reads TGTGCCAGCAGTTACTCGACAGCTAACTATGGCTACACCTTC.

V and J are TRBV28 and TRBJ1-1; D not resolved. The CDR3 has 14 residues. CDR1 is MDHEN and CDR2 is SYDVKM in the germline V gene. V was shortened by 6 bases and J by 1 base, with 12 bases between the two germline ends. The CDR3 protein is CASRDAGSNTEAFF. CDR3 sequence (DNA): TGTGCCAGCAGGGACGCAGGCTCGAACACTGAAGCTTTCTTT.